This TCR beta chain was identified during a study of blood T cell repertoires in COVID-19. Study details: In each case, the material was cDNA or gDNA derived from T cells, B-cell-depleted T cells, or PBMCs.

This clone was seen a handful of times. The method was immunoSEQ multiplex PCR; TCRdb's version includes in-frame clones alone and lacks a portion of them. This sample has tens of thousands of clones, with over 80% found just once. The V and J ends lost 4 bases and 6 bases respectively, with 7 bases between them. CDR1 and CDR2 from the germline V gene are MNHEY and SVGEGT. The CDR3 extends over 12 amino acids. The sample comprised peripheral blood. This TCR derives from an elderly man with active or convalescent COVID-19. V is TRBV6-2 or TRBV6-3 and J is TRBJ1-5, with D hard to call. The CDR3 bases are TGTGCCAGCAGTTTGGGAGTTCAGCCCCAGCATTTT. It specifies CASSLGVQPQHF.